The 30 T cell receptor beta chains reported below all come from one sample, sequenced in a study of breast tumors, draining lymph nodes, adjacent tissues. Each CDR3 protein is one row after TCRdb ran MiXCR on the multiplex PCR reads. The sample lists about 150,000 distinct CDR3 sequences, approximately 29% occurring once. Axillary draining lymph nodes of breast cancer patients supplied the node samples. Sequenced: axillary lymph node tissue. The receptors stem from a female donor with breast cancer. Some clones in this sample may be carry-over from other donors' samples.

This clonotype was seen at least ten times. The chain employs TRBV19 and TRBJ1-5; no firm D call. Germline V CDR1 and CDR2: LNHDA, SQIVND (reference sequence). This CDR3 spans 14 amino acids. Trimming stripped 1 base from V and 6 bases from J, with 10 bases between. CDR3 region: CASSIGGWGQPQHF. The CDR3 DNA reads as TGTGCCAGTAGTATAGGAGGGTGGGGTCAGCCCCAGCATTTT.

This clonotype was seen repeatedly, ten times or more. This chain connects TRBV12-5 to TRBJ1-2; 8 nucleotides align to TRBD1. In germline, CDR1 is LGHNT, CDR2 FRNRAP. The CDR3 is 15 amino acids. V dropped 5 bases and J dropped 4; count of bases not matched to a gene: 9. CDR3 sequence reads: CASGHWDRLLYGYTF. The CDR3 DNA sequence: TGTGCTAGTGGTCACTGGGACAGGCTCCTCTATGGCTACACCTTC.

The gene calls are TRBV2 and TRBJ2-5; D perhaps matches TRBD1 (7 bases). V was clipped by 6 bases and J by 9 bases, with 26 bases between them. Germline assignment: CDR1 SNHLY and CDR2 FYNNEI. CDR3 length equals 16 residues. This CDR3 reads CASSPTRTGIGEAQYF. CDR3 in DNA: TGTGCCAGCAGCCCCACAAGGACAGGTATAGGGGAGGCCCAGTACTTC.

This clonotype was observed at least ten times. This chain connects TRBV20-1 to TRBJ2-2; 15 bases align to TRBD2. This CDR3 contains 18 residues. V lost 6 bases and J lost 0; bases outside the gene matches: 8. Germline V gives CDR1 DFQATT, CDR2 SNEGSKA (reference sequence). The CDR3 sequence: CSAARGLAGGTNTGELFF. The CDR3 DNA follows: TGCAGTGCAGCGAGGGGACTAGCGGGGGGAACGAACACCGGGGAGCTGTTTTTT.

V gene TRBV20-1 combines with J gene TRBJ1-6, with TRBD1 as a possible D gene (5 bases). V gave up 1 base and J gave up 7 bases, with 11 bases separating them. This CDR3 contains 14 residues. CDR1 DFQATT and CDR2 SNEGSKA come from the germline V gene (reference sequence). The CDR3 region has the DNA TGCAGTGCTAGAGCAGGCAGGGAGAATTCACCCCTCCACTTT. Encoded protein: CSARAGRENSPLHF.

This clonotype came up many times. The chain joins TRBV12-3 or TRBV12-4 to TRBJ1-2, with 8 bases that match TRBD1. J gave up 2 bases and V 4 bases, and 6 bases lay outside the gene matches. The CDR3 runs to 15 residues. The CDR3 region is CASSYRDRRNYGYTF. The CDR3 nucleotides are TGTGCCAGCAGTTACCGGGACAGGAGAAACTATGGCTACACCTTC.

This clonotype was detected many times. The CDR3 sequence: CASSLASATATNEKLFF. CDR3 nucleotides: TGTGCCAGCAGTTTAGCTTCGGCTACTGCAACTAATGAAAAACTGTTTTTT. V is TRBV12-3 or TRBV12-4 and J is TRBJ1-4; unclear D gene. This CDR3 comprises 17 residues. Trimming removed 0 bases from V and 0 bases from J, with 11 bases in between.

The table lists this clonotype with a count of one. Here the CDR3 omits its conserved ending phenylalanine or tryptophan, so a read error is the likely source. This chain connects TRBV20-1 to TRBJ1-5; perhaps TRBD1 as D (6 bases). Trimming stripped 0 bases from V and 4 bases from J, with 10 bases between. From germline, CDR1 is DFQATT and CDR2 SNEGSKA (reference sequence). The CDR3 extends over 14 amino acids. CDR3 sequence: CSARDGQWNQPQHG. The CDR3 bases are TGCAGTGCTAGAGACGGACAGTGGAATCAGCCCCAGCATGGT.

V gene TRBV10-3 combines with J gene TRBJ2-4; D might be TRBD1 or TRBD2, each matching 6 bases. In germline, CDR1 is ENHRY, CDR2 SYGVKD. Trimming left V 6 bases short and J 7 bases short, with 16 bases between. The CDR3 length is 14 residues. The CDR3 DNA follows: TGTGCCATCAGCCCGGGGGCAGGGTGGAACATTCAGTACTTC. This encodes CAISPGAGWNIQYF.

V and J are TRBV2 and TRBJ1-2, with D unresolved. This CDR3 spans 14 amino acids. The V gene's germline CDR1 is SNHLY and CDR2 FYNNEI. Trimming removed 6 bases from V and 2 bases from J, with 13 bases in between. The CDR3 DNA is TGTGCCAGCAGATCCCCTACAGAGAACTATGGCTACACCTTC. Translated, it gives CASRSPTENYGYTF.

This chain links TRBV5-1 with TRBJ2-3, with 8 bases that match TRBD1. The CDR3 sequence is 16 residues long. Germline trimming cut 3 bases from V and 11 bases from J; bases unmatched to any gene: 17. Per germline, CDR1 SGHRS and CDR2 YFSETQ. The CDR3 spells CASSWIGQGGFNEQYF. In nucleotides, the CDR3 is TGCGCCAGCAGCTGGATCGGACAGGGTGGTTTCAATGAGCAGTATTTT.

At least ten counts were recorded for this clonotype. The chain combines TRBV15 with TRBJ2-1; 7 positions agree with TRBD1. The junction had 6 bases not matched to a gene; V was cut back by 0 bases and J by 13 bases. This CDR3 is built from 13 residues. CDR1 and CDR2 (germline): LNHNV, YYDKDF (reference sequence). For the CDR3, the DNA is TGTGCCACCAGCAGAGACGCCGGGACAGCCCAGTTCTTC. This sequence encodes CATSRDAGTAQFF.

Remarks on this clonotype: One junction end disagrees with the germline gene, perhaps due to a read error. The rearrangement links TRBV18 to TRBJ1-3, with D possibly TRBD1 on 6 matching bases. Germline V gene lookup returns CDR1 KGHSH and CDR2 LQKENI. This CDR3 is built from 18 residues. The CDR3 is CASSLMDSLRSSGDTIYF. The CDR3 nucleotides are TGTGCCAGCTCACTCATGGACAGCCTAAGAAGCTCTGGAGACACCATATATTTT.

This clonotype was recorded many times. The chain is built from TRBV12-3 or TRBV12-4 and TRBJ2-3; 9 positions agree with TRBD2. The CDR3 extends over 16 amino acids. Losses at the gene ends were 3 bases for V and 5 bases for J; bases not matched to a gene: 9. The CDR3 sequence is CASSFGGGGALDTQYF. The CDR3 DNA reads TGTGCCAGCAGTTTCGGTGGCGGGGGGGCATTAGATACGCAGTATTTT.

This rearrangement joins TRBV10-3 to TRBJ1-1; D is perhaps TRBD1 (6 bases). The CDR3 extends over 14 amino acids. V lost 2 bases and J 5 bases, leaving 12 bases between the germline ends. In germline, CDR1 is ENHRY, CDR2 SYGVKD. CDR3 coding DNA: TGTGCCATCAGTGAGAGGGGGGGTAGAACTGAAGCTTTCTTT. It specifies CAISERGGRTEAFF.

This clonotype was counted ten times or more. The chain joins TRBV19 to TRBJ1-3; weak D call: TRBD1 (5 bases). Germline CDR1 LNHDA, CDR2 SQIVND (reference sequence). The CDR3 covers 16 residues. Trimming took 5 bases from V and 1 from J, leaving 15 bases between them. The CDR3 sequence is CASSPWQGSSGNTIYF. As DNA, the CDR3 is TGTGCCAGTAGTCCGTGGCAGGGTTCATCTGGAAACACCATATATTTT. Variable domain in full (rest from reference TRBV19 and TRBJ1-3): DGGITQSPKYLFRKEGQNVTLSCEQNLNHDAMYWYRQDPGQGLRLIYYSQIVNDFQKGDIAEGYSVSREKKESFPLTVTSAQKNPTAFYLCASSPWQGSSGNTIYFGEGSWLTVV.

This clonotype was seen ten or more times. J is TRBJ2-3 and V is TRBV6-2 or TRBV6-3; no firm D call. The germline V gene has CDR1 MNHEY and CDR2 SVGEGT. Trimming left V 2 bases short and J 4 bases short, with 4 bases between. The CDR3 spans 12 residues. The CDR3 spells CASSYISDTQYF. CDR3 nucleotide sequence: TGTGCCAGCAGTTACATTTCAGATACGCAGTATTTT.

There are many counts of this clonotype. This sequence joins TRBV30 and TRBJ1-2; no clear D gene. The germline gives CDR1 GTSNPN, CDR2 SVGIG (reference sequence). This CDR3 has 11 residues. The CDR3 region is CVSTADYGYTF. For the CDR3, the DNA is TGTGTATCGACCGCAGACTATGGCTACACCTTC.

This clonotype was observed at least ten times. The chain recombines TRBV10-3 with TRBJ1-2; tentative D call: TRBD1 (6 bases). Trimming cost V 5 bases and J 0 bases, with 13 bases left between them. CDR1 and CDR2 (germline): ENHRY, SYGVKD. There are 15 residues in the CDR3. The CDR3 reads CAISRQAETNYGYTF. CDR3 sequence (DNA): TGTGCCATCAGTCGACAGGCGGAGACTAACTATGGCTACACCTTC.

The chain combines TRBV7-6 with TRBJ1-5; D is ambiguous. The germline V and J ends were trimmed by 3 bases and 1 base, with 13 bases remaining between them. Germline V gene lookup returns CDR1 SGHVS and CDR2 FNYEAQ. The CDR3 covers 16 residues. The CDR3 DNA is TGTGCCAGCAGCTTGGGATCGCGGAACAGCAATCAGCCCCAGCATTTT. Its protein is CASSLGSRNSNQPQHF. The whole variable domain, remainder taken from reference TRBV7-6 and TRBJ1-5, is GAGVSQSPRYKVTKRGQDVALRCDPISGHVSLYWYRQALGQGPEFLTYFNYEAQQDKSGLPNDRFSAERPEGSISTLTIQRTEQRDSAMYRCASSLGSRNSNQPQHFGDGTRLSIL.

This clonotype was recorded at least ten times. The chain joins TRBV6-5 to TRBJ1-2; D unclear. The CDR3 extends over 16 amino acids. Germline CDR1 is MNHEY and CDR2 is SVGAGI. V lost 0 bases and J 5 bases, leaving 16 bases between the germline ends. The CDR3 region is CASSYSRPALSYGYTF. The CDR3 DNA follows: TGTGCCAGCAGTTACTCGAGACCGGCCCTCTCTTATGGCTACACCTTC.

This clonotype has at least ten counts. CDR3 region: CASSRLTQGASYGYTF. In DNA, the CDR3 is TGTGCCAGCAGTCGTCTTACTCAGGGGGCGTCCTATGGCTACACCTTC. The V and J genes are TRBV6-6 and TRBJ1-2; 8 bases align to TRBD1. The V segment lost 5 bases and the J segment 4 bases; nucleotides outside the gene matches: 12. The CDR3 contains 16 residues. Germline V gene sequence: CDR1 MNHNY, CDR2 SVGAGI (reference sequence).

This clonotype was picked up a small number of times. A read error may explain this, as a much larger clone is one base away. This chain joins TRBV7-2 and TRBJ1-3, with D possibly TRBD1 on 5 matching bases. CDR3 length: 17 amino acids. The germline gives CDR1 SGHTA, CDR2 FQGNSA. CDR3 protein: CASRPRLGDPSGNPIYF. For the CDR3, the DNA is TGTGCCAGCAGGCCCCGACTGGGGGATCCCTCTGGAAACCCCATATATTTT.

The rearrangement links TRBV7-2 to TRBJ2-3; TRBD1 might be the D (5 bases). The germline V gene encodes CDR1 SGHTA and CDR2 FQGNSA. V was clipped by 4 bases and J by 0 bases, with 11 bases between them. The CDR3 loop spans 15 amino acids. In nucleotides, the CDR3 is TGTGCCAGCAGCTACAGAACAGGTAGCACAGATACGCAGTATTTT. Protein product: CASSYRTGSTDTQYF.

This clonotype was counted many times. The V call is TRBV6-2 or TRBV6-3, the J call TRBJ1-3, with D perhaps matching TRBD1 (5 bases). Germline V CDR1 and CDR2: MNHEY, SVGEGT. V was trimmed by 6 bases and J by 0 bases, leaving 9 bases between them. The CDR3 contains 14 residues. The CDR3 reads CASRKTVSGNTIYF. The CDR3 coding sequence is TGTGCCAGCAGAAAGACAGTCTCTGGAAACACCATATATTTT.

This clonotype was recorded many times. CDR3 protein: CASGTGYNSPLHF. CDR3 coding DNA: TGTGCCAGCGGGACAGGGTATAATTCACCCCTCCACTTT. J is TRBJ1-6 and V is TRBV11-1; TRBD1 agrees at 9 bases. CDR3 length: 13 residues. CDR1 is SGHAT, CDR2 FQDESV, per germline (reference sequence). Trimming cost V 8 bases and J 4 bases; bases outside gene matches: 0.

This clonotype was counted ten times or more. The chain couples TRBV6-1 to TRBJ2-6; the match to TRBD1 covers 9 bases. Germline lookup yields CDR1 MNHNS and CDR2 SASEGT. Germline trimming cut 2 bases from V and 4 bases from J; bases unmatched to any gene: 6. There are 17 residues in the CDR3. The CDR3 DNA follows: TGTGCCAGCAGTGAATACAGGGGGCGCGCCGGGGCCAACGTCCTGACTTTC. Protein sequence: CASSEYRGRAGANVLTF.

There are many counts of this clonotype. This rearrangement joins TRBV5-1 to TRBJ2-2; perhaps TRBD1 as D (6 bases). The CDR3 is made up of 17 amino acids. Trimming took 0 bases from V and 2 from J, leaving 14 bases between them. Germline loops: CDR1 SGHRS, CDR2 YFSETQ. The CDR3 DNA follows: TGCGCCAGCAGCTTGGGACACCGGGACATCAACACCGGGGAGCTGTTTTTT. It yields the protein CASSLGHRDINTGELFF.

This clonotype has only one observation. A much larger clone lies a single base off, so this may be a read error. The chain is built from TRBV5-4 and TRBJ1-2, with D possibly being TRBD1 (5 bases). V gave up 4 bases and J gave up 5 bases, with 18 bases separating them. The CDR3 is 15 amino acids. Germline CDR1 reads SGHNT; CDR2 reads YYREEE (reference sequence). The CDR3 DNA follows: TGTGCCAGCAGCCAACCAGTCAAGGGGCTATATGGCTACACCTTC. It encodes CASSQPVKGLYGYTF.

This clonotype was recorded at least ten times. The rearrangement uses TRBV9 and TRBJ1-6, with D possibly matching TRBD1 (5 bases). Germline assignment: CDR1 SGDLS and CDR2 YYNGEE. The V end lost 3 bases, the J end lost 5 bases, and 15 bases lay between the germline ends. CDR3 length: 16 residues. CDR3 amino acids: CASSDLSRGDNSPLHF. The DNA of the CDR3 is TGTGCCAGCAGCGATCTATCCCGGGGGGATAATTCACCCCTCCACTTT. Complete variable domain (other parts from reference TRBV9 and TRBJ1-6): DSGVTQTPKHLITATGQRVTLRCSPRSGDLSVYWYQQSLDQGLQFLIQYYNGEERAKGNILERFSAQQFPDLHSELNLSSLELGDSALYFCASSDLSRGDNSPLHFGNGTRLTVT.